This record covers a single TCR beta chain. The data were taken from a study of blood T cell repertoires in COVID-19. Per the germline V gene, CDR1 is SGHRS and CDR2 is YFSETQ. V was shortened by 0 bases and J by 12 bases, with 24 bases between the two germline ends. This CDR3 contains 17 residues. TCRdb's copy holds only in-frame clones and misses some; the assay was immunoSEQ multiplex PCR. The repertoire has 200,000 to 250,000 clones, roughly four fifths of them found once; the top ten carry less than 4%. V gene TRBV5-1 combines with J gene TRBJ1-4, with a possible D match to TRBD1 (5 bases). The sample taken for sequencing was PBMCs or T cells enriched from blood (not recorded which). The receptor's source is a woman aged 40 to 50 who had been exposed to COVID-19. CDR3 bases: TGCGCCAGCAGCTTGGGGGCCGAAACAGGTGGGGTCGTCGAACTGTTTTTT. It is translated as CASSLGAETGGVVELFF.